Sequencing of this TCR beta chain was carried out in a study of cytomegalovirus exposure and HLA in healthy donors. In the study overall: Previous work identified roughly 110 million unique TCR beta sequences from 150 million to 200 million T cells.

The PCR employed 60 Vbeta primers together with 13 Jbeta primers. The protocol was immunoSEQ multiplex PCR, while the TCRdb copy is restricted to in-frame clones and leaves out a portion. Of 100,000 to 150,000 clones in the sample, 60% to 75% are singletons; the top ten hold approximately 3%. The clonotype originates from a woman between 35 and 50 years old in good health and CMV-seropositive. The sequenced sample was PBMCs.

DNA for the CDR3: TGTGCCAGCAGCTTGTCGGAAGGGGCACGAATTAACGGCTACACCTTC. Translating gives CASSLSEGARINGYTF. J is TRBJ1-2 and V is TRBV5-6; possibly TRBD1 for D (5 bases). Trimming removed 1 base from V and 8 bases from J, with 21 bases in between. CDR1 is SGHDT and CDR2 is YYEEEE in the germline V gene. The CDR3 has 16 amino acids.